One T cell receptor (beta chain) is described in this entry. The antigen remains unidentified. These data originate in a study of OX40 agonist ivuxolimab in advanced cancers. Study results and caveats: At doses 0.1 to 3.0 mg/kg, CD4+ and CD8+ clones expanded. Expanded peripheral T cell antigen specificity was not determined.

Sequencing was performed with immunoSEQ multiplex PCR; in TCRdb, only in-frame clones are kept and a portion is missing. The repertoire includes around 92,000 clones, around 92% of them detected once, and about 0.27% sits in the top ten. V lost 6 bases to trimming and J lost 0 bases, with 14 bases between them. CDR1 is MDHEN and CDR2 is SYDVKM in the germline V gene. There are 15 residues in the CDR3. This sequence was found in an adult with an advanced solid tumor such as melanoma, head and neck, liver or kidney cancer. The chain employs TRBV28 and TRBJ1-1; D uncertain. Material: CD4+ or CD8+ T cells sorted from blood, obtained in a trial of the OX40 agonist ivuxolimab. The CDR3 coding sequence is TGTGCCAGCAGGCCTCCGGGCGGGATGAACACTGAAGCTTTCTTT. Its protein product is CASRPPGGMNTEAFF.